The 10 T cell receptor beta chains given below trace back to one sample, sequenced in a study of tumor and adjacent non-tumor tissue in lung cancer. RNA was extracted from bulk tissue without any cell sorting. More than 3 cm separated this lung sample from the edge of the tumor. The library came from three nested PCR rounds adapted from ARM-PCR protocols. TCRdb processed the multiplex PCR reads anew with MiXCR; each CDR3 protein has one entry. The sample includes some 80,000 distinct CDR3 sequences, 76% of them seen just once. The sequenced sample consisted of distant non-tumor lung tissue. The origin of the receptors is a woman aged 45-65 years with non-small cell lung cancer.

This clonotype was counted a few times. This may stem from a read error, because a much larger clone lies one nucleotide away. The chain links TRBV7-9 to TRBJ2-2, with TRBD1 matching over 8 bases. CDR1 SEHNR and CDR2 FQNEAQ come from the germline V gene (reference sequence). The CDR3 spans 14 residues. The CDR3 coding sequence is TGTGCCGGCAGCATGGGACAGGACACCGGGGAGCTGTTTTTT. The encoded protein is CAGSMGQDTGELFF.

This clonotype came up once. The chain joins TRBV9 to TRBJ2-5; D may be TRBD1 or TRBD2 (6 bases each). CDR1 SGDLS and CDR2 YYNGEE come from the germline V gene. Trimming took off 1 base at V and 0 bases at J, with 7 bases between the two ends. This CDR3 has 14 residues. CDR3 bases: TGTGCCAGCAGCGTAAGGGGGGACCAAGAGACCCAGTACTTC. This translates into CASSVRGDQETQYF.

On this clonotype itself: A much larger clone differs from this one at a single base, so this may be a read error. V gene TRBV6-5 combines with J gene TRBJ2-3; D ambiguous. This CDR3 spans 14 amino acids. Germline V gene sequence: CDR1 MNHEY, CDR2 SVGAGI. The CDR3 region is CASSPSLSTDTLYF. The CDR3 nucleotides are TGTGCCAGCAGTCCCTCCCTCAGCACAGATACGCTGTATTTT.

Of note for this clonotype: The germline gene is not matched at one end of the junction; a read error may be the cause. The chain has TRBV10-1 and TRBJ2-5, with D tentatively TRBD1 (6 bases). CDR1 and CDR2 (germline): WNHNN, SYGVQD (reference sequence). The CDR3 consists of 16 residues. The CDR3 here is CASSPLGARGQETQHF. The CDR3 DNA is TGCGCCAGCAGTCCACTGGGGGCCAGGGGCCAAGAGACCCAGCACTTC.

A note on this clonotype: At one end the junction does not follow the germline gene, possibly because of a read error. The chain carries TRBV4-2 and TRBJ2-7; 10 bases align to TRBD2. In germline, CDR1 is LGHNA, CDR2 YNFKEQ. The CDR3 is 15 amino acids. CDR3 residues: CVSSQEPSGSYDQYF. The CDR3 DNA reads as TGTGTCAGCAGCCAAGAGCCTAGCGGGAGCTACGATCAGTACTTC.

The chain joins TRBV29-1 to TRBJ2-3; D unclear. The CDR3 totals 13 residues. Per the germline V gene, CDR1 is SQVTM and CDR2 is ANQGSEA. The DNA of the CDR3 is TGCAGTGTCGGTGCCTTAGGGACAGATACGCAGTATTTT. Residues: CSVGALGTDTQYF.

About this clonotype itself: A much larger clone is a single base away; this may be a read error. The rearrangement joins TRBV5-1 to TRBJ2-7; the match to TRBD2 covers 9 bases. Per germline, CDR1 SGHRS and CDR2 YFSETQ. The CDR3 extends over 15 amino acids. Here the CDR3 DNA reads TGCACCAGCAGCGCCGCCGGGACTAGCTTCGTCGAGCAGTACTTC. This sequence encodes CTSSAAGTSFVEQYF.

Remarks on this clonotype: A much bigger clone sits one base away, suggesting this may be a read error. The rearrangement uses TRBV20-1 and TRBJ2-3; no reliable D call. The V end was cut by 6 bases, the J end by 0 bases, with 10 bases between. Germline V gene lookup returns CDR1 DFQATT and CDR2 SNEGSKA (reference sequence). This CDR3 is 13 amino acids long. CDR3 DNA: TGCAGTGCCCTCGACGGGAGCACAGATACGCAGTATTTT. Its translation is CSALDGSTDTQYF.

Of note for this clonotype: No conserved phenylalanine or tryptophan ends this CDR3, so it is likely a read error. The J gene is TRBJ2-1, the V gene TRBV6-2 or TRBV6-3; D may be TRBD2 (6 bases). Per the germline V gene, CDR1 is MNHEY and CDR2 is SVGEGT. V was pared by 2 bases and J by 8 bases, with 13 bases between. This CDR3 has 14 amino acids. The CDR3 coding sequence is TGTGCCAGCAGTTACATAGGGGAGGTGGATGAGCAGTTCCTC. Translating gives CASSYIGEVDEQFL.

This clonotype was observed a few times. V and J are TRBV19 and TRBJ2-3; no firm D call. CDR1 is LNHDA, CDR2 SQIVND, per germline (reference sequence). The CDR3 extends over 13 amino acids. V was cut by 3 bases and J by 3 bases, with 7 bases left in between. The CDR3 nucleotides read TGTGCCAGTAGTATTGACGGAACAGATACGCAGTATTTT. Translated: CASSIDGTDTQYF.